The T cell receptor beta chain described here comes from a study of blood T cell repertoires in COVID-19. Turning to the study itself: Acute and convalescent COVID-19 samples came from the United States, Italy and Spain.

The germline V gene has CDR1 MGHRA and CDR2 YSYEKL. The CDR3 extends over 16 amino acids. J lost 2 bases, V lost 0 bases, and 5 bases had no gene match. Assay: immunoSEQ multiplex PCR; the TCRdb copy retains only in-frame clones and omits some. Of approximately 200,000 clones listed, roughly nine tenths are singletons. The receptor's source is a woman in her thirties or forties with acute COVID-19. The rearrangement links TRBV4-1 to TRBJ2-3; 7 nucleotides align to TRBD2. Sequencing was done on a sample of PBMCs or T cells enriched from blood (not recorded which). Written as DNA, the CDR3 is TGCGCCAGCAGCCAAGAGTCCAGCGGGGCCACAGATACGCAGTATTTT. Translation: CASSQESSGATDTQYF.